Sequencing of this T cell receptor beta chain was carried out in a study of tumor-infiltrating lymphocytes in primary liver carcinoma. Study details: Samples produced roughly 3.65 to 7.5 million productive TCRbeta reads, comparable across tissue types.

Germline CDR1 is SGHNT and CDR2 is YENEEA. Trimming removed 3 bases from V and 10 bases from J; junction bases left unmatched: 10. There are 14 residues in the CDR3. This clonotype was observed a few times. A primer in the constant region served to generate TCR beta cDNA from roughly 550 ng of total RNA. It was through three nested multiplex PCR rounds of slightly modified ARM-PCR that TCR beta libraries arose. Rounds one and two of PCR, each of about 10 cycles, were primed with TRBV1-TRBV30 forward primers and a C-beta reverse primer. MiXCR was run by TCRdb on the multiplex PCR reads, yielding one entry per CDR3 protein. This sample yields some 120,000 distinct CDR3 sequences, of which 64% are seen a single time; 8.4% belongs to the top ten. Unsorted bulk tissue of about 20-31 mg yielded co-extracted RNA and DNA.

This TCR derives from a woman between 55 and 75 years old with primary liver carcinoma and hepatitis B virus infection. The gene calls are TRBV11-3 and TRBJ1-2; TRBD1 matches at 8 bases. Sample: liver tumor tissue from sampling region 3. Sample subset: tumor region T3, left-lateral pole. CDR3 protein: CASSFPTGVIDYTF. In DNA, the CDR3 is TGTGCCAGCAGCTTCCCGACAGGGGTCATTGACTACACCTTC.